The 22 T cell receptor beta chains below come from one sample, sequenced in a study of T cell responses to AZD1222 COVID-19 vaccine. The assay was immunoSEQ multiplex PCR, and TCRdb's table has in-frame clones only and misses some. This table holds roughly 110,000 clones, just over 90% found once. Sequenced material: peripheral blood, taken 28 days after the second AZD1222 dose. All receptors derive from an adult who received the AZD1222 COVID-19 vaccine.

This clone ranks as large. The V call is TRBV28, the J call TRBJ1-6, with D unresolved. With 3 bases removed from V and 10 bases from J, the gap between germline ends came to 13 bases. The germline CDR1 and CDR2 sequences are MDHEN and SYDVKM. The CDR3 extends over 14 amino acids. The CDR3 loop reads CASSLIGEGSPLHF. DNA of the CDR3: TGTGCCAGCAGTTTGATTGGGGAAGGGTCACCCCTCCACTTT. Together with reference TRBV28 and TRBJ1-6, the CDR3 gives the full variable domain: DVKVTQSSRYLVKRTGEKVFLECVQDMDHENMFWYRQDPGLGLRLIYFSYDVKMKEKGDIPEGYSVSREKKERFSLILESASTNQTSMYLCASSLIGEGSPLHFGNGTRLTVT.

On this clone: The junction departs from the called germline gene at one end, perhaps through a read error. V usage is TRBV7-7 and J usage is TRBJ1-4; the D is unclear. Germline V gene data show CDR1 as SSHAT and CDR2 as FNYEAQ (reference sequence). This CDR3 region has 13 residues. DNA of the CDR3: TGTGCTAGCAGCCCCCGTACGGGCGAAAAACTGTTTTTT. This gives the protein CASSPRTGEKLFF.

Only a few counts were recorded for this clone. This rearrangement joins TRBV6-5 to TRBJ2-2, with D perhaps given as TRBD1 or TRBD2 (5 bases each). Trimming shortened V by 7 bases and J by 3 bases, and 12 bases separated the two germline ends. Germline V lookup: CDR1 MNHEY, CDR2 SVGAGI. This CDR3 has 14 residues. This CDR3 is CASKNGGYTGELFF. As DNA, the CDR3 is TGTGCCAGCAAAAATGGGGGATACACCGGGGAGCTGTTTTTT.

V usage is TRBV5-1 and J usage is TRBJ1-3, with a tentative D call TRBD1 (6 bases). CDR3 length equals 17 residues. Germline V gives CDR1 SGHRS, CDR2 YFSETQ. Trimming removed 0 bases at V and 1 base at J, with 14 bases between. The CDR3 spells CASSLEPSGTSGNTIYF. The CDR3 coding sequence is TGCGCCAGCAGCTTGGAACCGTCAGGGACATCTGGAAACACCATATATTTT. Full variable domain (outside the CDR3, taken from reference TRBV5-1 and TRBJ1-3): KAGVTQTPRYLIKTRGQQVTLSCSPISGHRSVSWYQQTPGQGLQFLFEYFSETQRNKGNFPGRFSGRQFSNSRSEMNVSTLELGDSALYLCASSLEPSGTSGNTIYFGEGSWLTVV.

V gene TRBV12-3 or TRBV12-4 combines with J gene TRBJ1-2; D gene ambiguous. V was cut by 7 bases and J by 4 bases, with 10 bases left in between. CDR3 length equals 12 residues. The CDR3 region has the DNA TGTGCCAGCACCGCACGGGGCTATGGCTACACCTTC. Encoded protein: CASTARGYGYTF.

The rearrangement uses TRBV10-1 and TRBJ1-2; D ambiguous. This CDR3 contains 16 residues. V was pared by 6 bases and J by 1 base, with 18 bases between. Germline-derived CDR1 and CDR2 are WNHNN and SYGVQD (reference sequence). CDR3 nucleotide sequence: TGCGCCAGCAGAGAGGATGCCCCAGGTTGTAACTATGGCTACACCTTC. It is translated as CASREDAPGCNYGYTF.

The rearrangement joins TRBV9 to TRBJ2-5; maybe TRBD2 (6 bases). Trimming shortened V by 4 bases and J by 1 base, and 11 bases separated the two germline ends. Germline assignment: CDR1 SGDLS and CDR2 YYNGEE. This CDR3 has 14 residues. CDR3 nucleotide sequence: TGTGCCAGCAGCCCCGGGGGAGCCCAAGAGACCCAGTACTTC. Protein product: CASSPGGAQETQYF.

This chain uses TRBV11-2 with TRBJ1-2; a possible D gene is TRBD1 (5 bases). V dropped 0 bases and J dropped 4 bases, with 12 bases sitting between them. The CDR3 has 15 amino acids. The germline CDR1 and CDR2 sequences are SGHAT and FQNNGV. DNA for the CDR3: TGTGCCAGCAGCTTAGATCTTGGGACGTTCTATGGCTACACCTTC. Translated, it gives CASSLDLGTFYGYTF.

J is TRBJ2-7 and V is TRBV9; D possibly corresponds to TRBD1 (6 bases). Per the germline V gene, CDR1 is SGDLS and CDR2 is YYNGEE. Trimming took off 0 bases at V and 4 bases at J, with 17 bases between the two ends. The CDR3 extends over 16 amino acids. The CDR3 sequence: CASSVGTAVFVYEQYF. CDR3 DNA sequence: TGTGCCAGCAGCGTAGGGACAGCAGTATTCGTATACGAGCAGTACTTC. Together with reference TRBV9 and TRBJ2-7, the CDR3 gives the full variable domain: DSGVTQTPKHLITATGQRVTLRCSPRSGDLSVYWYQQSLDQGLQFLIQYYNGEERAKGNILERFSAQQFPDLHSELNLSSLELGDSALYFCASSVGTAVFVYEQYFGPGTRLTVT.

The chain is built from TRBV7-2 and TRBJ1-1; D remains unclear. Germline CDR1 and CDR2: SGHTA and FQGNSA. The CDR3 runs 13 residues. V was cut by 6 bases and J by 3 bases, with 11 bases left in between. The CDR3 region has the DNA TGTGCCAGCAGACGGAGGGTTGACACTGAAGCTTTCTTT. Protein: CASRRRVDTEAFF.

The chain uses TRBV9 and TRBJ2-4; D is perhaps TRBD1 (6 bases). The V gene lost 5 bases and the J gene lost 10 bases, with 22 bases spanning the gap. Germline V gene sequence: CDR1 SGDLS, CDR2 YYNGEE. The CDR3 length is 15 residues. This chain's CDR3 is CASSVNTGLQGIQYF. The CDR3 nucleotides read TGTGCCAGCAGTGTCAACACAGGGCTTCAAGGGATTCAGTACTTC.

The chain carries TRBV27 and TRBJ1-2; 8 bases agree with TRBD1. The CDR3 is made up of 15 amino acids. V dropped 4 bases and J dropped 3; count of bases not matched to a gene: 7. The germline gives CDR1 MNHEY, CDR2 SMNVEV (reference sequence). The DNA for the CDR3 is TGTGCCAGCAGTTCGGCCGGGACAGGAGACTATGGCTACACCTTC. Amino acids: CASSSAGTGDYGYTF.

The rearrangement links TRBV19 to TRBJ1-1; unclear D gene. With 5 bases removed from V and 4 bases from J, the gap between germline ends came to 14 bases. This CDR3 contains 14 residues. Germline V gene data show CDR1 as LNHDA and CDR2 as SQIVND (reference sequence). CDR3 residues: CASSQDSSSTEAFF. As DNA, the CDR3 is TGTGCCAGTAGTCAGGACTCTAGCTCCACTGAAGCTTTCTTT.

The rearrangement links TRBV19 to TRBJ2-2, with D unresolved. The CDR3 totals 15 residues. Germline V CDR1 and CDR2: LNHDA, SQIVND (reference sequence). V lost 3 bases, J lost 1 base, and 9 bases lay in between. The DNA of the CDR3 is TGTGCCAGTAGTATCCCCTCCAAGAACACCGGGGAGCTGTTTTTT. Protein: CASSIPSKNTGELFF. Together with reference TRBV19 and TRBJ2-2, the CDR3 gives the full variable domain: DGGITQSPKYLFRKEGQNVTLSCEQNLNHDAMYWYRQDPGQGLRLIYYSQIVNDFQKGDIAEGYSVSREKKESFPLTVTSAQKNPTAFYLCASSIPSKNTGELFFGEGSRLTVL.

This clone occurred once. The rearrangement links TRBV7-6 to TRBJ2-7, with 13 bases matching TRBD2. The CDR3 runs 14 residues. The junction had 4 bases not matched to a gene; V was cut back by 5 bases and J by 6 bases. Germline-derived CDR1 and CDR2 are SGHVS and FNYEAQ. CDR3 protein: CASSRTSGSGEQYF. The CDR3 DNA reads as TGTGCCAGCAGCCGGACTAGCGGGAGCGGCGAGCAGTACTTC.

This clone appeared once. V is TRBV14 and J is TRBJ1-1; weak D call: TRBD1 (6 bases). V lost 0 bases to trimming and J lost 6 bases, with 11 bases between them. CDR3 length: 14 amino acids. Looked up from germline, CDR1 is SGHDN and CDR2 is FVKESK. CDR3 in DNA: TGTGCCAGCAGCCAAGATCAGGGGATGGCTGAAGCTTTCTTT. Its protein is CASSQDQGMAEAFF.

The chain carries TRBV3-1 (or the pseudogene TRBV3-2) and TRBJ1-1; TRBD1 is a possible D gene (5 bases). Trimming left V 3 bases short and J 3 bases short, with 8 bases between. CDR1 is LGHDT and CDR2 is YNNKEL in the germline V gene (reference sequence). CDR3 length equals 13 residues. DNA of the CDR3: TGTGCCAGCAGCCAGGGGCGCTACACTGAAGCTTTCTTT. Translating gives CASSQGRYTEAFF.

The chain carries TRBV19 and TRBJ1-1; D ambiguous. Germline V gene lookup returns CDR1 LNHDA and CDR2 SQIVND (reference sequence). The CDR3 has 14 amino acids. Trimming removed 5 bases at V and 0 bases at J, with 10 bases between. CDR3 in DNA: TGTGCCAGTAGTCGCCGGGATATGAACACTGAAGCTTTCTTT. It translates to CASSRRDMNTEAFF.

This CDR3 reads CASSHGGRNTIYF. CDR3 coding DNA: TGTGCCAGCAGCCATGGAGGGAGGAACACCATATATTTT. This chain joins TRBV3-1 (or the pseudogene TRBV3-2) and TRBJ1-3; no firm D call. The ends were cut back, 3 bases at V and 7 bases at J, with 10 bases in the middle. The CDR3 consists of 13 residues. Germline assignment: CDR1 LGHDT and CDR2 YNNKEL (reference sequence).

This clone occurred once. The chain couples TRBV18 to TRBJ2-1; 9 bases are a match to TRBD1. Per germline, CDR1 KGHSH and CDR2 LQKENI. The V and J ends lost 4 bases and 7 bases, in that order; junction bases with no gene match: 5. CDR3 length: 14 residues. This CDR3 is CASSLGTGMNEQFF. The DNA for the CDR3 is TGTGCCAGCTCACTCGGGACAGGGATGAATGAGCAGTTCTTC.

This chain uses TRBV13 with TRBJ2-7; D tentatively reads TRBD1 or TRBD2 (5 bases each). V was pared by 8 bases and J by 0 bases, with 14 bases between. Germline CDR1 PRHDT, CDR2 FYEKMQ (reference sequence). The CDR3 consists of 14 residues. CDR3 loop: CASGTRGASYEQYF. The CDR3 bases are TGTGCCAGCGGGACGAGAGGGGCCTCCTACGAGCAGTACTTC.

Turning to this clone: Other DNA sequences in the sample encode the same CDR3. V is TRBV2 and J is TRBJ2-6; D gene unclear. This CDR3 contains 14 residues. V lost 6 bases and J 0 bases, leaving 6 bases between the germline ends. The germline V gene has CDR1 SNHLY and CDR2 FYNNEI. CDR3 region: CASRRSSGANVLTF. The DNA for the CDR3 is TGTGCCAGCAGACGCTCCTCTGGGGCCAACGTCCTGACTTTC. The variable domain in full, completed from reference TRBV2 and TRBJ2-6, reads EPEVTQTPSHQVTQMGQEVILRCVPISNHLYFYWYRQILGQKVEFLVSFYNNEISEKSEIFDDQFSVERPDGSNFTLKIRSTKLEDSAMYFCASRRSSGANVLTFGAGSRLTVL.